The 28 T cell receptor beta chains given below trace back to one sample, sequenced in a study of T cell responses to AZD1222 COVID-19 vaccine (dated by TCRdb to about 2021). Library preparation used the immunoSEQ multiplex PCR assay. TCRdb took over this immuneACCESS table, retaining in-frame rearrangements with V and J assigned. Such tables are incomplete; in checked studies, under half of the missing clones stem from an unresolved V gene, and the remainder is unexplained. The sample includes 90,000 to 100,000 clones, with about 85% observed a single time. The biggest ten clones account for approximately 2.9% of the sample. The meaning of the sample's time point label: baseline before first vaccination. Sequencing was performed on peripheral blood, taken on day 0 of AZD1222 vaccination. These receptors all come from an adult in good health.

This clone was recorded once. At one end the junction does not follow the germline gene, possibly because of a read error. V and J are TRBV5-1 and TRBJ1-1; TRBD1 is a possible D gene (6 bases). CDR1 is SGHRS and CDR2 is YFSETQ in the germline V gene. The CDR3 sequence is 19 residues long. CDR3 sequence (DNA): TGTGCCAGCAGCTTGGGGGCTTGGTTCGTAGCTCGGGAGAACACTGAAGCTTTCTTT. The encoded protein is CASSLGAWFVARENTEAFF.

The chain links TRBV9 to TRBJ1-2; possible D gene TRBD1, 5 bases. The CDR3 contains 14 residues. Trimming removed 3 bases from V and 3 bases from J, with 12 bases in between. In germline, CDR1 is SGDLS, CDR2 YYNGEE. The CDR3 DNA reads as TGTGCCAGCAGCGCCCCGCAGGGATACTATGGCTACACCTTC. Translation: CASSAPQGYYGYTF.

The rearrangement links TRBV2 to TRBJ1-5, with D maybe TRBD1 (5 bases). This CDR3 contains 13 residues. The ends were cut back, 6 bases at V and 7 bases at J, with 13 bases in the middle. The germline V gene has CDR1 SNHLY and CDR2 FYNNEI. The CDR3 nucleotides read TGTGCCAGCAGAAGAGGGGCAGGGCAGCCCCAGCATTTT. Protein sequence: CASRRGAGQPQHF.

CDR3 sequence (DNA): TGTGCCAGCAGCTCAGGACAGGGCGCCTTCTATGGCTACACCTTC. This translates into CASSSGQGAFYGYTF. The chain employs TRBV7-3 and TRBJ1-2; 8 bases fit TRBD1. The germline V gene has CDR1 SGHTA and CDR2 FQGTGA. The CDR3 is 15 residues long. With V trimmed by 4 bases and J by 4 bases, 8 bases remained unmatched.

This clone was seen just once. V usage is TRBV7-2 and J usage is TRBJ1-1; D is possibly TRBD1 (6 bases). V dropped 5 bases and J dropped 8 bases, with 9 bases sitting between them. The CDR3 sequence is 11 residues long. Germline-derived CDR1 and CDR2 are SGHTA and FQGNSA. The DNA for the CDR3 is TGTGCCAGCAGCCGGACAGTAGAAGCTTTCTTT. It encodes CASSRTVEAFF.

The V gene is TRBV5-4, the J gene TRBJ1-2; possible D gene TRBD1, 6 bases. This CDR3 is 16 amino acids long. The germline V gene encodes CDR1 SGHNT and CDR2 YYREEE (reference sequence). Trimming removed 6 bases at V and 4 bases at J, with 22 bases between. The DNA for the CDR3 is TGTGCCAGCACCCCCACCGCCGACAGGAAGGCCTATGGCTACACCTTC. Translating it yields CASTPTADRKAYGYTF.

The chain links TRBV5-4 to TRBJ2-7; D is perhaps TRBD2 (6 bases). Germline CDR1 and CDR2: SGHNT and YYREEE (reference sequence). The CDR3 consists of 14 residues. V was cut by 1 base and J by 1 base, with 9 bases left in between. The DNA of the CDR3 is TGTGCCAGCAGCTTGCGGGAGCGGTCCTACGAGCAGTACGTC. As protein: CASSLRERSYEQYV.

CDR3 DNA: TGTGCCAGCAGCCTAGGGGCTTTGGCGGGAGGGTACCAAGAGACCCAGTACTTC. It translates to CASSLGALAGGYQETQYF. J is TRBJ2-5 and V is TRBV11-3; 9 nucleotides match TRBD2. Germline lookup yields CDR1 SGHNT and CDR2 YENEEA. Trimming cost V 5 bases and J 0 bases; bases outside gene matches: 13. The CDR3 totals 18 residues. The variable domain in full, completed from reference TRBV11-3 and TRBJ2-5, reads EAGVVQSPRYKIIEKKQPVAFWCNPISGHNTLYWYLQNLGQGPELLIRYENEEAVDDSQLPKDRFSAERLKGVDSTLKIQPAELGDSAVYLCASSLGALAGGYQETQYFGPGTRLLVL.

The chain uses TRBV12-5 and TRBJ2-3; D ambiguous. Germline lookup yields CDR1 LGHNT and CDR2 FRNRAP. The CDR3 is 12 amino acids. V was trimmed by 3 bases and J by 3 bases, leaving 4 bases between them. The DNA for the CDR3 is TGTGCTAGTGGTTTCCGGACAGATACGCAGTATTTT. This encodes CASGFRTDTQYF.

This clone was detected only a few times. This chain connects TRBV7-9 to TRBJ1-4, with TRBD1 as a possible D gene (5 bases). Trimming left V 1 base short and J 5 bases short, with 17 bases between. CDR3 length: 17 amino acids. Germline CDR1 reads SEHNR; CDR2 reads FQNEAQ (reference sequence). The CDR3 spells CASSLVLPGRENEKLFF. The CDR3, as DNA: TGTGCCAGCAGCTTAGTTCTACCGGGACGGGAGAATGAAAAACTGTTTTTT.

This chain connects TRBV9 to TRBJ1-3; D is perhaps TRBD1 (5 bases). Trimming shortened V by 4 bases and J by 2 bases, and 10 bases separated the two germline ends. This CDR3 region has 14 residues. Germline loops: CDR1 SGDLS, CDR2 YYNGEE. The DNA for the CDR3 is TGTGCCAGCAGCCCCGGGACTGCTGGAAACACCATATATTTT. This gives the protein CASSPGTAGNTIYF.

V usage is TRBV12-3 or TRBV12-4 and J usage is TRBJ2-1; no firm D call. V was cut by 5 bases and J by 7 bases, with 12 bases left in between. CDR3 length equals 13 residues. CDR3 sequence reads: CASSTDLRNEQFF. As DNA, the CDR3 is TGTGCCAGCAGTACGGACCTCAGGAATGAGCAGTTCTTC.

DNA of the CDR3: TGTGCCAGCAGCTCGATCCACGGACCGGGACTAGCGGGGGGGCTGGAGACCCAGTACTTC. This sequence encodes CASSSIHGPGLAGGLETQYF. The chain carries TRBV7-6 and TRBJ2-5; 16 bases are shared with TRBD2. Germline V gene lookup returns CDR1 SGHVS and CDR2 FNYEAQ. J gave up 5 bases and V 4 bases, and 16 bases lay outside the gene matches. The CDR3 runs to 20 residues.

The J gene is TRBJ2-1, the V gene TRBV24-1; 8 bases agree with TRBD1. Per the germline V gene, CDR1 is KGHDR and CDR2 is SFDVKD. There are 11 residues in the CDR3. With 10 bases clipped from V and 8 bases from J, the junction kept 3 bases outside the gene matches. Written as DNA, the CDR3 is TGTGCCACTGGCAGGGGGCATGAGCAGTTCTTC. Translation: CATGRGHEQFF.

V is TRBV6-5 and J is TRBJ1-6; 8 nucleotides align to TRBD1. Germline V gene sequence: CDR1 MNHEY, CDR2 SVGAGI. The V and J ends lost 6 bases and 4 bases, in that order; junction bases with no gene match: 2. The CDR3 consists of 14 residues. Here the CDR3 reads CASRTGEYNSPLHF. The CDR3 coding sequence is TGTGCCAGCAGGACAGGGGAATATAATTCACCCCTCCACTTT.

This clone was seen a handful of times. This chain connects TRBV19 to TRBJ2-3, with D possibly TRBD2 on 6 matching bases. V lost 5 bases, J lost 6 bases, and 15 bases lay in between. The CDR3 sequence is 14 residues long. Germline V gene data show CDR1 as LNHDA and CDR2 as SQIVND (reference sequence). CDR3: CASSLLPEGDTQYF. CDR3 DNA sequence: TGTGCCAGTAGTCTGCTTCCGGAGGGGGATACGCAGTATTTT. Filled out from reference TRBV19 and TRBJ2-3, the complete variable domain reads DGGITQSPKYLFRKEGQNVTLSCEQNLNHDAMYWYRQDPGQGLRLIYYSQIVNDFQKGDIAEGYSVSREKKESFPLTVTSAQKNPTAFYLCASSLLPEGDTQYFGPGTRLTVL.

The sample holds one count of this clone. The chain has TRBV6-5 and TRBJ2-7; D is undetermined. The CDR3 contains 16 residues. Trimming removed 2 bases at V and 0 bases at J, with 14 bases between. Germline V CDR1 and CDR2: MNHEY, SVGAGI. In nucleotides, the CDR3 is TGTGCCAGCAGTTACGATCACAGCCTTTTCTCCTACGAGCAGTACTTC. Its translation: CASSYDHSLFSYEQYF.

The CDR3 loop reads CASSVSDGTGYGYTF. In DNA form, the CDR3 reads TGTGCCAGTAGTGTGAGTGACGGAACCGGCTATGGCTACACCTTC. The rearrangement joins TRBV19 to TRBJ1-2; no clear D gene. Looked up from germline, CDR1 is LNHDA and CDR2 is SQIVND (reference sequence). The CDR3 covers 15 residues. Trimming left V 5 bases short and J 4 bases short, with 17 bases between.

This chain uses TRBV7-9 with TRBJ2-6; D is ambiguous. CDR1 is SEHNR, CDR2 FQNEAQ, per germline (reference sequence). The length of the CDR3 is 14 residues. Trimming stripped 5 bases from V and 2 bases from J, with 7 bases between. DNA for the CDR3: TGTGCCAGCAGCCACGCAACTGGGGCCAACGTCCTGACTTTC. This encodes CASSHATGANVLTF.

This chain connects TRBV18 to TRBJ2-5, with 8 bases that match TRBD1. The CDR3 length is 14 residues. V dropped 3 bases and J dropped 6; count of bases not matched to a gene: 6. Per the germline V gene, CDR1 is KGHSH and CDR2 is LQKENI. The CDR3 here is CASSPAGGGKTQYF. CDR3 sequence (DNA): TGTGCCAGCTCACCGGCAGGGGGCGGGAAGACCCAGTACTTC.

The chain employs TRBV19 and TRBJ1-2, with 8 bases matching TRBD1. This CDR3 has 14 residues. The V and J ends lost 5 bases and 3 bases, in that order; junction bases with no gene match: 5. Germline CDR1 reads LNHDA; CDR2 reads SQIVND (reference sequence). Here the CDR3 DNA reads TGTGCCAGTAGTGTCAGGGGGCGCGACTATGGCTACACCTTC. Residues: CASSVRGRDYGYTF.

This clone was seen a handful of times. V is TRBV18 and J is TRBJ1-1; 9 bases match TRBD1. The CDR3 runs to 18 residues. Germline trimming cut 3 bases from V and 5 bases from J; bases unmatched to any gene: 16. Germline loops: CDR1 KGHSH, CDR2 LQKENI. As DNA, the CDR3 is TGTGCCAGCTCACCGCGCGCCCTACAGGGGGCGGCGGGGACTGAAGCTTTCTTT. Amino acid sequence: CASSPRALQGAAGTEAFF.

This chain joins TRBV6-2 or TRBV6-3 and TRBJ1-2; no clear D. Germline V CDR1 and CDR2: MNHEY, SVGEGT. The CDR3 covers 14 residues. Trimming cost V 2 bases and J 2 bases, with 9 bases left between them. The CDR3 reads CASSYPGQNYGYTF. The DNA for the CDR3 is TGTGCCAGCAGTTACCCGGGCCAGAACTATGGCTACACCTTC.

The rearrangement joins TRBV15 to TRBJ1-2, with 10 bases aligning to TRBD1. The length of the CDR3 is 17 residues. V lost 1 base to trimming and J lost 1 base; unmatched junction nucleotides: 6. The V gene's germline CDR1 is LNHNV and CDR2 YYDKDF (reference sequence). The CDR3 spells CATSRADRGTDNYGYTF. The CDR3 nucleotides are TGTGCCACCAGCAGAGCGGACAGGGGGACCGATAACTATGGCTACACCTTC.

This chain links TRBV6-6 with TRBJ2-7; 8 bases align to TRBD1. The V gene end was trimmed by 5 bases and the J gene end by 0 bases; junction bases not matched to a gene: 18. The CDR3 runs 19 residues. Germline V gene data show CDR1 as MNHNY and CDR2 as SVGAGI (reference sequence). The CDR3 coding sequence is TGTGCCAGCAGTCCACTCTCATCGGATACAGGGGGTCCCTCCTACGAGCAGTACTTC. Residues: CASSPLSSDTGGPSYEQYF.

V gene TRBV18 combines with J gene TRBJ2-2; 7 bases align to TRBD1. Looked up from germline, CDR1 is KGHSH and CDR2 is LQKENI. V shed 6 bases and J 2 bases; nucleotides not matched to a gene: 9. This CDR3 is built from 16 residues. Written as DNA, the CDR3 is TGTGCCAGCTCGGTCCTTGGGACAGCTAACACCGGGGAGCTGTTTTTT. It yields the protein CASSVLGTANTGELFF.

This clone was recorded a few times. The chain couples TRBV7-2 to TRBJ1-2, with D tentatively TRBD1 (6 bases). The V gene lost 4 bases and the J gene lost 2 bases, with 17 bases spanning the gap. CDR1 and CDR2 from the germline V gene are SGHTA and FQGNSA. CDR3 length equals 16 residues. This CDR3 reads CASSSWPRGKNYGYTF. The CDR3 nucleotides are TGTGCCAGCAGCTCGTGGCCCAGGGGAAAAAACTATGGCTACACCTTC.

This clone was found a few times. The rearrangement uses TRBV14 and TRBJ1-6; D gene unclear. Per the germline V gene, CDR1 is SGHDN and CDR2 is FVKESK. The CDR3 has 13 amino acids. Trimming removed 3 bases at V and 10 bases at J, with 10 bases between. Here the CDR3 reads CASSHRGRSPLHF. CDR3 DNA: TGTGCCAGCAGCCACAGAGGTCGGTCACCCCTCCACTTT.